The 23 T cell receptor beta chains below come from one sample, sequenced in a study of beta chain features in type 1 diabetes. Regarding the study as a whole: Shorter TCRB CDR3s, moderately but significantly so, were found in Type 1 diabetes patients in all four CD4+ subsets.

The antigens of these receptors remain unknown. What was sequenced were expressed TCRB transcripts, since all of the isolated RNA had been reverse transcribed. Profiling relied on immunoSEQ multiplex PCR, and the TCRdb table lists in-frame clones only, not all of them. The sample records 130,000 to 150,000 clones, less than 15% being singletons. The specimen sequenced was central memory CD4+ T cells from blood. Receptors were obtained from a man aged 18 to 29 with type 1 diabetes.

This clone is labeled as medium-sized. This chain uses TRBV4-1 with TRBJ2-1, with D hard to call. V lost 0 bases and J lost 9, with 6 bases in between. The CDR3 consists of 12 residues. Germline V gives CDR1 MGHRA, CDR2 YSYEKL. DNA for the CDR3: TGCGCCAGCAGCCAAGATTATCGTGAGCAGTTCTTC. Translated, it gives CASSQDYREQFF.

CDR3 bases: TGCGCCAGCAGCAACGGACAGGACGGAAACACCATATATTTT. Translation: CASSNGQDGNTIYF. This chain links TRBV5-1 with TRBJ1-3; TRBD1 matches at 7 bases. CDR3 length equals 14 residues. CDR1 is SGHRS and CDR2 is YFSETQ in the germline V gene. J gave up 4 bases and V 4 bases, and 5 bases lay outside the gene matches.

This sequence joins TRBV7-9 and TRBJ2-1; D is possibly TRBD1 (6 bases). The V and J ends lost 5 bases and 10 bases respectively, with 18 bases between them. This CDR3 has 14 residues. CDR1 and CDR2 from the germline V gene are SEHNR and FQNEAQ (reference sequence). The CDR3 DNA sequence: TGTGCCAGCAGCCCCCTGACAGGCGGAAGGGAGCAGTTCTTC. The encoded protein is CASSPLTGGREQFF.

This clone was seen more than once but under ten times. The V and J genes are TRBV18 and TRBJ1-1; no clear D gene. There are 15 residues in the CDR3. CDR1 and CDR2 from the germline V gene are KGHSH and LQKENI. With 2 bases removed from V and 1 base from J, the gap between germline ends came to 11 bases. The CDR3 nucleotides read TGTGCCAGCTCACCAATGGAACGGGAGAACACTGAAGCTTTCTTT. Residues: CASSPMERENTEAFF. The full variable domain, its missing parts supplied by reference TRBV18 and TRBJ1-1, is NAGVMQNPRHLVRRRGQEARLRCSPMKGHSHVYWYRQLPEEGLKFMVYLQKENIIDESGMPKERFSAEFPKEGPSILRIQQVVRGDSAAYFCASSPMERENTEAFFGQGTRLTVV.

V and J are TRBV11-2 and TRBJ2-5, with 10 bases lining up with TRBD1. The V segment lost 3 bases and the J segment 2 bases; nucleotides outside the gene matches: 6. The CDR3 is made up of 16 amino acids. Per germline, CDR1 SGHAT and CDR2 FQNNGV. The CDR3 loop is CASSLGQGTVQETQYF. The CDR3 bases are TGTGCCAGCAGCTTGGGACAGGGGACCGTGCAAGAGACCCAGTACTTC. Complete variable domain (other parts from reference TRBV11-2 and TRBJ2-5): EAGVAQSPRYKIIEKRQSVAFWCNPISGHATLYWYQQILGQGPKLLIQFQNNGVVDDSQLPKDRFSAERLKGVDSTLKIQPAKLEDSAVYLCASSLGQGTVQETQYFGPGTRLLVL.

The chain is built from TRBV7-8 and TRBJ1-5; unclear D gene. Trimming removed 1 base at V and 3 bases at J, with 13 bases between. The CDR3 extends over 16 amino acids. The V gene's germline CDR1 is SGHVS and CDR2 FQNEAQ. DNA for the CDR3: TGTGCCAGCAGCTTAGGGAGCGTGCTAGACAATCAGCCCCAGCATTTT. This encodes CASSLGSVLDNQPQHF.

Here the CDR3 DNA reads TGTGCCACCACCACAACCAGGGCTTCGACTGAAGCTTTCTTT. It codes for CATTTTRASTEAFF. The V gene is TRBV15, the J gene TRBJ1-1; D might be TRBD1 (5 bases). V gave up 7 bases and J gave up 5 bases, with 17 bases separating them. This CDR3 spans 14 amino acids. Germline CDR1 LNHNV, CDR2 YYDKDF (reference sequence).

With respect to this clone: A junction boundary mismatches the germline segment, possibly from a read error. The rearrangement links TRBV28 to TRBJ2-7; a possible D gene is TRBD1 (5 bases). Germline CDR1 MDHEN, CDR2 SYDVKM. The CDR3 runs to 15 residues. CDR3 amino acids: CAGSLFTGQSYEQYF. The CDR3 nucleotides are TGTGCCGGCAGTTTATTCACCGGACAATCCTACGAGCAGTACTTC.

The gene calls are TRBV11-1 and TRBJ1-5, with unresolved D. This CDR3 has 15 amino acids. V was trimmed by 5 bases and J by 1 base, leaving 12 bases between them. Germline CDR1 SGHAT, CDR2 FQDESV (reference sequence). CDR3 nucleotide sequence: TGTGCCAGCAGCCTAAATCCGGGGAGCAATCAGCCCCAGCATTTT. Amino acids: CASSLNPGSNQPQHF. Variable domain in full (rest from reference TRBV11-1 and TRBJ1-5): EAEVAQSPRYKITEKSQAVAFWCDPISGHATLYWYRQILGQGPELLVQFQDESVVDDSQLPKDRFSAERLKGVDSTLKIQPAELGDSAMYLCASSLNPGSNQPQHFGDGTRLSIL.

With respect to this clone: Other DNA sequences from this sample encode an identical CDR3 as well. The chain carries TRBV7-6 and TRBJ2-7; 9 bases match TRBD1. CDR1 and CDR2 from the germline V gene are SGHVS and FNYEAQ. CDR3 size: 14 residues. Germline trimming cut 5 bases from V and 2 bases from J; bases unmatched to any gene: 4. The CDR3 DNA reads as TGTGCCAGCAGCCCCGGGACAGGGCCCTACGAGCAGTACTTC. Residues: CASSPGTGPYEQYF.

The chain carries TRBV9 and TRBJ2-3; the match to TRBD2 covers 7 bases. Germline lookup yields CDR1 SGDLS and CDR2 YYNGEE. Trimming cost V 0 bases and J 0 bases; bases outside gene matches: 4. This CDR3 has 16 amino acids. Here the CDR3 reads CASSVDSGASTDTQYF. CDR3 bases: TGTGCCAGCAGCGTAGACAGCGGGGCAAGCACAGATACGCAGTATTTT.

This chain connects TRBV2 to TRBJ1-1; 8 nucleotides align to TRBD1. Germline assignment: CDR1 SNHLY and CDR2 FYNNEI. The V gene end was trimmed by 6 bases and the J gene end by 5 bases; junction bases not matched to a gene: 8. The CDR3 contains 14 residues. CDR3 region: CASSPGQGGTEAFF. The CDR3 bases are TGTGCCAGCAGCCCCGGACAGGGAGGTACTGAAGCTTTCTTT.

The genes are TRBV29-1 and TRBJ1-2, with TRBD1 matching over 7 bases. CDR1 is SQVTM, CDR2 ANQGSEA, per germline. The CDR3 has 16 residues. With 1 base clipped from V and 7 bases from J, the junction kept 15 bases outside the gene matches. The CDR3 loop is CSVEGNRGSQFGGYTF. CDR3 DNA sequence: TGCAGCGTTGAAGGAAACAGGGGAAGTCAGTTTGGTGGCTACACCTTC.

CDR3 sequence: CASSFGLRGTEAFF. The CDR3 DNA reads as TGTGCCAGCAGCTTTGGATTAAGAGGGACTGAAGCTTTCTTT. This chain connects TRBV11-2 to TRBJ1-1, with D unresolved. Germline loops: CDR1 SGHAT, CDR2 FQNNGV. The CDR3 sequence is 14 residues long. Trimming pared 3 bases from V and 5 bases from J, leaving 13 bases between.

V is TRBV7-6 and J is TRBJ2-5, with 7 nucleotides matching TRBD1. Germline CDR1 and CDR2: SGHVS and FNYEAQ. V lost 5 bases and J lost 5; bases outside the gene matches: 8. The CDR3 loop spans 14 amino acids. CDR3 sequence (DNA): TGTGCCAGCAGCGCCCAGACAGGGTGGGAGACCCAGTACTTC. The encoded protein is CASSAQTGWETQYF.

This clone showed up just a few times. The rearrangement uses TRBV5-1 and TRBJ2-7; perhaps TRBD1 as D (5 bases). The CDR3 length is 13 residues. V was trimmed by 3 bases and J by 1 base, leaving 8 bases between them. Germline-derived CDR1 and CDR2 are SGHRS and YFSETQ. This chain's CDR3 is CASSSDRSYEQYF. CDR3 coding DNA: TGCGCCAGCAGCTCCGACAGATCCTACGAGCAGTACTTC.

This clone has only a few counts. The chain joins TRBV15 to TRBJ2-1; perhaps D is TRBD1 or TRBD2 (6 bases each). V dropped 0 bases and J dropped 5 bases, with 17 bases sitting between them. The CDR3 has 17 residues. Germline CDR1 is LNHNV and CDR2 is YYDKDF (reference sequence). CDR3 sequence reads: CATSRDWGAAGNNEQFF. CDR3 coding DNA: TGTGCCACCAGCAGAGATTGGGGGGCGGCCGGGAACAATGAGCAGTTCTTC.

The V call is TRBV2, the J call TRBJ1-4; 7 nucleotides match TRBD1. V trimming: 6 bases; J trimming: 8 bases; junction bases outside the gene matches: 3. The CDR3 loop spans 12 amino acids. Germline-derived CDR1 and CDR2 are SNHLY and FYNNEI. The CDR3 loop is CASRQGMEKLFF. The CDR3 coding sequence is TGTGCCAGCAGACAGGGGATGGAAAAACTGTTTTTT.

This clone has only a few counts. The sample has other DNA sequences that encode this CDR3 too. This chain uses TRBV5-1 with TRBJ2-1; D may be TRBD2 (5 bases). V lost 3 bases, J lost 8 bases, and 12 bases lay in between. The CDR3 has 13 amino acids. Germline CDR1 SGHRS, CDR2 YFSETQ. The CDR3 nucleotides are TGCGCCAGCAGCTCGGGGTTTGGGGATGAGCAGTTCTTC. Translating it yields CASSSGFGDEQFF.

This clone has a handful of counts. The chain combines TRBV19 with TRBJ1-6, with D possibly being TRBD1 (6 bases). The CDR3 has 14 amino acids. V dropped 4 bases and J dropped 7 bases, with 11 bases sitting between them. CDR1 is LNHDA and CDR2 is SQIVND in the germline V gene (reference sequence). The CDR3 loop reads CASSKGTLNSPLHF. Written as DNA, the CDR3 is TGTGCCAGTAGTAAGGGGACACTGAATTCACCCCTCCACTTT.

This clone was counted only a few times. The sample contains more than one DNA sequence encoding this CDR3. This chain uses TRBV18 with TRBJ2-1; unclear D gene. The V gene's germline CDR1 is KGHSH and CDR2 LQKENI. This CDR3 is built from 11 residues. Between the trimmed V and J ends, which lost 3 bases and 7 bases, there was a span of 4 bases. CDR3 in amino acids: CASSPENEQFF. CDR3 sequence (DNA): TGTGCCAGCTCACCCGAGAATGAGCAGTTCTTC.

Note on this clone: At one of its ends the junction is not consistent with the germline gene, which may arise from a read error. The J gene is TRBJ2-3, the V gene TRBV9, with 12 bases fitting TRBD2. The germline gives CDR1 SGDLS, CDR2 YYNGEE. The CDR3 extends over 18 amino acids. The CDR3 region has the DNA TGTGCCAGCAGCCCCCACCAGTCACTAGCGGGGGGCACAAATACGCAGTATTTT. Residues: CASSPHQSLAGGTNTQYF.

The genes are TRBV4-2 and TRBJ2-1; TRBD2 aligns across 7 bases. The CDR3 is made up of 15 amino acids. V gave up 0 bases and J gave up 5 bases; unmatched junction bases: 4. Germline V lookup: CDR1 LGHNA, CDR2 YNFKEQ. The CDR3 sequence: CASSQDGGTNNEQFF. Written as DNA, the CDR3 is TGTGCCAGCAGCCAAGATGGTGGGACTAACAATGAGCAGTTCTTC.